The rows below give T cell receptor beta chains drawn from one sample of a study of OX40 agonist ivuxolimab in advanced cancers. Here immunoSEQ multiplex PCR was the method, and the copy in TCRdb shows in-frame clones only, minus some. This table holds tens of thousands of clones, 80% to 90% found once. The specimen comprised CD4+ or CD8+ T cells sorted from blood, sampled in a trial of the OX40 agonist ivuxolimab. These receptors originate from an adult with an advanced solid tumor such as melanoma, head and neck, liver or kidney cancer. Each CDR3 is given without its conserved first and last residue.

v_gene: TRBV11-2; CDR3aa: ASSPLGRDTGELF
v_gene: TRBV7-6; CDR3aa: ASSLAPRLANSPLH
v_gene: TRBV19; CDR3aa: ASSTTGPTYFYNEQF
v_gene: TRBV4-3; CDR3aa: ASSRQGAKIAF
v_gene: TRBV7-2; CDR3aa: ASSRRTGGGEKLF
v_gene: TRBV27; CDR3aa: ASSIGGHGYT
v_gene: TRBV30; CDR3aa: AWAVGQGGEQY
v_gene: TRBV5-6; CDR3aa: ASSLPGTHNEQF
v_gene: TRBV27; CDR3aa: ASSLSLGANYGYT
v_gene: TRBV6-1; CDR3aa: ASSTRPNYEQY
v_gene: TRBV19; CDR3aa: ASSRQEGYEQY
v_gene: TRBV6-5; CDR3aa: ASSYQAYNSPLH
v_gene: TRBV7-9; CDR3aa: ASSGTAGTEAF
v_gene: TRBV18; CDR3aa: ASSPRTNEKLF
v_gene: TRBV7-2; CDR3aa: ASSPRTTMNTEAF
v_gene: TRBV10-3; CDR3aa: AISEPGLYEQY
v_gene: TRBV4-1; CDR3aa: ASSQATSGGVVDTQY
v_gene: TRBV2; CDR3aa: ASRKRGSTDTQY